This T cell receptor beta chain was captured by sequencing in a study of PD-L1 blockade in urothelial cancer (dated by TCRdb to 2015 to 2018). For the wider study: Therapy was started in the mid-2010s for all patients, and atezolizumab 1,200 mg was administered intravenously every 3 weeks. Progression-free survival longer than 6 months counted as durable clinical benefit, and TCR features were additionally tested against both progression-free and overall survival. Blood samples gave median yields of around 150,000 T cells and more than 80,000 unique TCRs, along with a median clonality of about 0.084. About 90% of the roughly 29 patients were identified as males with urothelial cancer of bladder origin, and a prior smoking history was reported by 18 of 29 patients. Pretreatment tumor samples, along with matched peripheral blood collected serially before and after atezolizumab treatment, underwent TCR sequencing. Around 30 patients had pretreatment blood TCR-seq, about 25 had at least one posttreatment blood collection, and about 25 had tumor TCR-seq. Whole exome sequencing and RNA sequencing of pretreatment tumors were performed alongside TCR sequencing in the same patients. Durable clinical benefit was achieved by nine patients but not by the remaining 20. Blood samples were analyzed at 3 weeks after treatment start (second dose) and at 6 weeks after treatment start. The study, an exploratory multi-omic analysis, examined somatic, immune and clinical correlates of response to PD-L1 blockade with atezolizumab in urothelial cancer. Patients had an ECOG performance status of 0 or 1 and had received between 0 and 3 prior chemotherapy regimens.

What the study reported, not specific to this receptor: Patients with durable benefit showed greater expansion of tumor-associated TCR clones in peripheral blood 3 weeks after starting treatment (n of about 20, p = 0.022). Because the sample size was small (n ≈ 30) and many of the analyses were exploratory, the results are meant to be hypothesis-generating. Improved progression-free and overall survival was found to be associated with pretreatment peripheral blood TCR clonality below the median.

Reading the label with the study, this specimen's time point is: pretreatment peripheral blood. A total of some 30 patients with locally advanced or metastatic urothelial carcinoma, treated at Memorial Sloan Kettering on a trial protocol, made up the cohort. Peripheral blood mononuclear cells were collected from each patient pretreatment and during treatment, giving between 1 and 8 total time points per patient. The Qiagen DNeasy Blood extraction kit was used to purify genomic DNA from total PBMCs and tumor samples. PBMCs were collected pretreatment and during treatment and were isolated and stored as previously described. The CDR3 runs 14 residues from the cysteine to the phenylalanine. Here the CDR3 DNA is all that survives: 42 bases in frame from base 1. Trimming removed 8 bases from V and 8 bases from J; the gene matches leave 10 bases unexplained. The germline V gene supplies CDR1 MNHNS and CDR2 SASEGT.

In the case of this clone: Its antigen target is currently unknown. Nothing much larger sits one base from this clone, and base qualities are not available.

To estimate absolute template abundance from read counts, synthetic TCR analog templates were spiked into each PCR. The immunoSEQ assay was used to amplify TCRbeta CDR3 regions from genomic DNA with bias-controlled V and J gene primers. Rearranged TCRbeta segments were sequenced at approximately 20X coverage. For the original study's pipeline: Sequencing errors were corrected by clustering and CDR3s were annotated against IMGT to assign V, D and J genes. Only productive TCRbeta rearrangements were used in downstream analyses, excluding out-of-frame or stop-codon sequences. Clonality was computed as one minus Shannon entropy normalized by the log of the number of unique productive sequences. Clones differing between time points or between blood and tumor were identified using Fisher's exact test with Benjamini-Hochberg correction, with an adjusted p below 0.01 applied as the threshold. TCRdb carries this immuneACCESS record with in-frame sequences only. Its versions omit some clonotypes, under half of them owing to an unresolved V gene in the studies checked, with the rest unexplained. That table is the source of V, J and clone size, and D and trimming were worked out from the DNA. Here the sample has over 30,000 clones; 84% occur a single time. The leading ten clones occupy less than 20% of the sample.

The rearrangement joined TRBV6-1 to TRBJ2-1; 9 central bases correspond to TRBD2. The sequence derives from a man between 60 and 70 years old with urothelial cancer. The material was PBMCs, obtained around atezolizumab (anti-PD-L1) treatment. The DNA sequence follows: TGTGCCAGCTCATGGATCCTAGCGGGACATGAGCAGTTCTTC. The encoded protein is CASSWILAGHEQFF.